Listed below are T cell receptor beta chains from one sample, sequenced in a study of blood T cells in healthy people across ages. MiXCR, run by TCRdb on the 5' RACE reads, gives a single entry per CDR3 protein. Of 600,000 to 850,000 distinct CDR3 sequences listed, 25% were seen once; the top ten hold roughly a tenth. This sample was shared with a second study, whose subject was T cells of mothers and their children.

Sequences were obtained from blood. These receptors were taken from a boy younger than 18 in good health. Each CDR3 is given with its conserved first and last residue. D genes are given only for firm matches. Clone size appears in some rows only: once, few, many, or a class for an expanded clone.

V	size	D	length	J	CDR3	DNA
TRBV7-3	few	.	15	TRBJ2-3	CASSSRASSTDTQYF	TGTGCCAGCAGCTCAAGGGCGTCTAGCACAGATACGCAGTATTTT
TRBV11-2	.	.	13	TRBJ2-2	CASRRTGTGELFF	TGTGCCAGCAGAAGGACGGGCACCGGGGAGCTGTTTTTT
TRBV12-3/TRBV12-4	.	.	12	TRBJ1-2	CASTWGGPGYTF	TGTGCCAGTACCTGGGGGGGGCCTGGCTACACCTTC
TRBV5-1	.	.	15	TRBJ1-1	CASSYAQGSNTEAFF	TGCGCCAGCAGTTATGCTCAGGGGAGCAACACTGAAGCTTTCTTT
TRBV20-1	few	.	10	TRBJ2-7	CSAWTDEQYF	TGCAGTGCGTGGACAGACGAGCAGTACTTC
TRBV28	few	.	15	TRBJ2-3	CASSLGGDGTDTQYF	TGTGCCAGCAGTTTAGGCGGGGACGGCACAGATACGCAGTATTTT
TRBV28	.	TRBD1	15	TRBJ2-4	CASSSPAGTGNIQYF	TGTGCCAGCAGTTCGCCCGCGGGGACAGGAAACATTCAGTACTTC
TRBV3-1	.	.	14	TRBJ2-5	CASNGREMGETQYF	TGTGCCAGCAACGGACGGGAGATGGGGGAGACCCAGTACTTC
TRBV7-9	.	.	11	TRBJ1-3	CAIQVINTIYF	TGTGCCATCCAAGTGATTAACACCATATATTTT
TRBV5-1	.	TRBD1	16	TRBJ2-6	CASSFPGQGDIGVLTF	TGCGCCAGCAGCTTCCCCGGACAGGGAGACATCGGAGTCCTGACTTTC